The 30 T cell receptor beta chains below come from one sample, sequenced in a study of cytomegalovirus exposure and HLA in healthy donors. Sequencing used immunoSEQ multiplex PCR; TCRdb keeps in-frame clones, though not all of them. Counted here are about 160,000 clones, approximately 89% occurring once; the ten biggest clones make up just over 4%. Sequencing was done on a sample of PBMCs. These TCRs come from a man younger than 35 in good health and CMV-seropositive.

This chain joins TRBV28 and TRBJ2-3; TRBD1 matches at 9 bases. The CDR3 runs to 19 residues. Germline lookup yields CDR1 MDHEN and CDR2 SYDVKM. J lost 4 bases, V lost 0 bases, and 14 bases had no gene match. CDR3 region: CASSLWGGTGIIGSDTQYF. CDR3 coding DNA: TGTGCCAGCAGTTTATGGGGGGGGACAGGGATTATTGGATCAGATACGCAGTATTTT.

The chain links TRBV19 to TRBJ2-3; the D gene is possibly TRBD2 (5 bases). This CDR3 has 15 residues. Trimming stripped 3 bases from V and 2 bases from J, with 12 bases between. CDR1 is LNHDA and CDR2 is SQIVND in the germline V gene (reference sequence). CDR3 in DNA: TGTGCCAGTAGTATGCTAGCCAGAGCCACAGATACGCAGTATTTT. This gives the protein CASSMLARATDTQYF.

The rearrangement links TRBV10-3 to TRBJ2-7; TRBD1 aligns across 9 bases. The CDR3 length is 16 residues. Germline lookup yields CDR1 ENHRY and CDR2 SYGVKD. J lost 3 bases, V lost 3 bases, and 9 bases had no gene match. CDR3 nucleotide sequence: TGTGCCATCAGTGAAGTGAGCCGGGACAGGGACTACGAGCAGTACTTC. Translation gives CAISEVSRDRDYEQYF.

The chain recombines TRBV4-1 with TRBJ2-3; D is ambiguous. Looked up from germline, CDR1 is MGHRA and CDR2 is YSYEKL. The CDR3 has 12 residues. The V gene lost 2 bases and the J gene lost 6 bases, with 6 bases spanning the gap. CDR3 sequence: CASSQMQDTQYF. DNA of the CDR3: TGCGCCAGCAGCCAAATGCAGGATACGCAGTATTTT.

This sequence joins TRBV5-1 and TRBJ2-6, with 7 positions matching TRBD1. Germline values: CDR1 SGHRS, CDR2 YFSETQ. The CDR3 length is 17 residues. With 4 bases clipped from V and 0 bases from J, the junction kept 7 bases outside the gene matches. CDR3 loop: CASSNQGVSSGANVLTF. The CDR3 nucleotides read TGCGCCAGCAGCAACCAGGGGGTAAGCTCTGGGGCCAACGTCCTGACTTTC.

This clone has only a few counts. J is TRBJ2-1 and V is TRBV9; 11 bases are shared with TRBD1. Trimming removed 4 bases from V and 6 bases from J; junction bases left unmatched: 12. Germline values: CDR1 SGDLS, CDR2 YYNGEE. The CDR3 has 17 amino acids. CDR3 DNA: TGTGCCAGCAGCACCGTCGGGGGGACAGGGGGTTTCAATGAGCAGTTCTTC. Protein product: CASSTVGGTGGFNEQFF.

V is TRBV18 and J is TRBJ2-1; a possible D gene is TRBD2 (5 bases). V lost 0 bases and J lost 3, with 12 bases in between. CDR3 length: 16 residues. Germline V gives CDR1 KGHSH, CDR2 LQKENI. CDR3 region: CASSPPGLLGYNEQFF. The CDR3 region has the DNA TGTGCCAGCTCACCACCAGGACTCCTTGGCTACAATGAGCAGTTCTTC.

The rearrangement uses TRBV10-3 and TRBJ1-2, with D possibly TRBD1 on 6 matching bases. CDR1 ENHRY and CDR2 SYGVKD come from the germline V gene. V lost 0 bases and J lost 1, with 12 bases in between. The CDR3 contains 16 residues. The CDR3 nucleotides are TGTGCCATCAGTGAGTCGATAGGACAGATTAACTATGGCTACACCTTC. Amino acid sequence: CAISESIGQINYGYTF.

The V and J genes are TRBV2 and TRBJ1-3, with D maybe TRBD1 (5 bases). Germline lookup yields CDR1 SNHLY and CDR2 FYNNEI. Trimming left V 3 bases short and J 4 bases short, with 10 bases between. The CDR3 length is 14 residues. The CDR3 reads CASSDSRGGNTIYF. CDR3 bases: TGTGCCAGCAGTGATTCTAGGGGAGGAAACACCATATATTTT.

This chain joins TRBV4-1 and TRBJ1-5; D possibly corresponds to TRBD1 (6 bases). Looked up from germline, CDR1 is MGHRA and CDR2 is YSYEKL. The CDR3 has 17 residues. Trimming left V 5 bases short and J 3 bases short, with 20 bases between. CDR3 region: CASSVMWRGQLNQPQHF. The CDR3, as DNA: TGCGCCAGCAGCGTGATGTGGAGAGGACAGCTCAATCAGCCCCAGCATTTT.

The rearrangement uses TRBV2 and TRBJ2-3, with TRBD2 matching 10 bases. Germline V CDR1 and CDR2: SNHLY, FYNNEI. V lost 9 bases to trimming and J lost 1 base; unmatched junction nucleotides: 7. The CDR3 sequence is 15 residues long. The CDR3 reads CASFLGTSGTDTQYF. The CDR3, as DNA: TGTGCCAGTTTCCTCGGGACTAGCGGCACAGATACGCAGTATTTT.

This clone was found once. The V gene is TRBV5-1, the J gene TRBJ1-2; the D is unclear. Germline CDR1 is SGHRS and CDR2 is YFSETQ. The CDR3 length is 12 residues. V was cut by 0 bases and J by 7 bases, with 7 bases left in between. The CDR3 protein is CASSLGGFGYTF. DNA of the CDR3: TGCGCCAGCAGCTTGGGAGGTTTTGGCTACACCTTC. Supplemented by reference TRBV5-1 and TRBJ1-2, the full variable domain reads KAGVTQTPRYLIKTRGQQVTLSCSPISGHRSVSWYQQTPGQGLQFLFEYFSETQRNKGNFPGRFSGRQFSNSRSEMNVSTLELGDSALYLCASSLGGFGYTFGSGTRLTVV.

The chain has TRBV5-1 and TRBJ2-3, with D possibly TRBD2 on 6 matching bases. Trimming left V 0 bases short and J 1 base short, with 15 bases between. This CDR3 spans 17 amino acids. Germline CDR1 is SGHRS and CDR2 is YFSETQ. The CDR3 is CASSLGATSRGTDTQYF. CDR3 DNA: TGCGCCAGCAGCTTGGGGGCCACTAGCCGGGGCACAGATACGCAGTATTTT.

The chain links TRBV6-6 to TRBJ2-1; D is unclear. Germline V gene lookup returns CDR1 MNHNY and CDR2 SVGAGI (reference sequence). The CDR3 length is 13 residues. V lost 5 bases to trimming and J lost 6 bases, with 11 bases between them. In nucleotides, the CDR3 is TGTGCCAGCAGTACCTCTAGGCCCAATGAGCAGTTCTTC. Translated: CASSTSRPNEQFF.

This rearrangement joins TRBV6-5 to TRBJ1-5; tentative D call: TRBD1 (5 bases). The CDR3 contains 14 residues. Trimming cost V 2 bases and J 2 bases, with 7 bases left between them. The germline V gene has CDR1 MNHEY and CDR2 SVGAGI. CDR3 in DNA: TGTGCCAGCAGTTACAGGGGCGGCAATCAGCCCCAGCATTTT. Its translation is CASSYRGGNQPQHF.

This CDR3 is CASSLVWVADNNNEQFF. The CDR3 DNA follows: TGCGCCAGCAGCTTGGTTTGGGTGGCGGACAATAACAATGAGCAGTTCTTC. The chain has TRBV5-1 and TRBJ2-1, with D possibly TRBD1 on 5 matching bases. V was clipped by 0 bases and J by 5 bases, with 18 bases between them. The CDR3 extends over 17 amino acids. Germline loops: CDR1 SGHRS, CDR2 YFSETQ.

This clone was seen a single time. The gene calls are TRBV7-9 and TRBJ2-1, with 10 positions matching TRBD1. The CDR3 length is 14 residues. With 3 bases clipped from V and 8 bases from J, the junction kept 4 bases outside the gene matches. Looked up from germline, CDR1 is SEHNR and CDR2 is FQNEAQ (reference sequence). The CDR3 DNA follows: TGTGCCAGCAGCTTGGGACAGGGGTTCGATGAGCAGTTCTTC. Its protein product is CASSLGQGFDEQFF. The complete variable domain, with remaining parts taken from reference TRBV7-9 and TRBJ2-1, reads DTGVSQNPRHKITKRGQNVTFRCDPISEHNRLYWYRQTLGQGPEFLTYFQNEAQLEKSRLLSDRFSAERPKGSFSTLEIQRTEQGDSAMYLCASSLGQGFDEQFFGPGTRLTVL.

The genes are TRBV5-1 and TRBJ1-4, with TRBD1 matching over 7 bases. Trimming removed 3 bases from V and 5 bases from J; junction bases left unmatched: 1. This CDR3 comprises 13 residues. Germline CDR1 and CDR2: SGHRS and YFSETQ. The CDR3 nucleotides are TGCGCCAGCAGCTGGGGACAGAATGAAAAACTGTTTTTT. It translates to CASSWGQNEKLFF.

The chain combines TRBV5-6 with TRBJ2-7; possibly TRBD1 for D (6 bases). V dropped 5 bases and J dropped 3 bases, with 12 bases sitting between them. CDR1 and CDR2 from the germline V gene are SGHDT and YYEEEE. The CDR3 runs 13 residues. The CDR3 is CASSLTGGYEQYF. The CDR3 coding sequence is TGTGCCAGCAGTCTGACAGGAGGCTACGAGCAGTACTTC.

This sequence joins TRBV4-1 and TRBJ2-1; 11 bases fit TRBD2. The CDR3 spans 20 residues. The V gene end was trimmed by 1 base and the J gene end by 0 bases; junction bases not matched to a gene: 11. From germline, CDR1 is MGHRA and CDR2 YSYEKL. The CDR3 coding sequence is TGCGCCAGCAGCCAAGGCCTTTGGTTAGCGGGAGGGAGCTCCTACAATGAGCAGTTCTTC. It encodes CASSQGLWLAGGSSYNEQFF.

The chain recombines TRBV5-4 with TRBJ1-1, with 7 bases fitting TRBD1. The CDR3 runs to 15 residues. Trimming cost V 0 bases and J 4 bases; bases outside gene matches: 6. Germline CDR1 is SGHNT and CDR2 is YYREEE (reference sequence). The DNA of the CDR3 is TGTGCCAGCAGCTTGGTAGGACAGGTTGGCACTGAAGCTTTCTTT. It specifies CASSLVGQVGTEAFF. Full variable domain (missing parts from reference TRBV5-4 and TRBJ1-1): ETGVTQSPTHLIKTRGQQVTLRCSSQSGHNTVSWYQQALGQGPQFIFQYYREEENGRGNFPPRFSGLQFPNYSSELNVNALELDDSALYLCASSLVGQVGTEAFFGQGTRLTVV.

The V and J genes are TRBV6-6 and TRBJ1-2; TRBD1 agrees at 8 bases. The ends lost 5 bases at V and 3 bases at J; junction bases unmatched: 2. The CDR3 is 13 amino acids. Germline CDR1 reads MNHNY; CDR2 reads SVGAGI (reference sequence). As DNA, the CDR3 is TGTGCCAGCAGTAAACAGGGGGACTATGGCTACACCTTC. Residues: CASSKQGDYGYTF.

V is TRBV6-5 and J is TRBJ2-5, with D possibly matching TRBD2 (5 bases). V shed 0 bases and J shed 5 bases, with 13 bases lying between them. CDR3 size: 15 residues. CDR1 and CDR2 (germline): MNHEY, SVGAGI. Here the CDR3 DNA reads TGTGCCAGCAGTTACTCGAGTTTGAGGGAGGAGACCCAGTACTTC. Its protein is CASSYSSLREETQYF.

The chain couples TRBV7-9 to TRBJ2-2, with 12 bases identical to TRBD2. The V gene end was trimmed by 5 bases and the J gene end by 6 bases; junction bases not matched to a gene: 7. The CDR3 sequence is 16 residues long. Germline V lookup: CDR1 SEHNR, CDR2 FQNEAQ (reference sequence). CDR3 in DNA: TGTGCCAGCAGCCGATTACTAGCGGGAGGTGCCGGGGAGCTGTTTTTT. The encoded protein is CASSRLLAGGAGELFF.

The V call is TRBV6-6, the J call TRBJ2-2; weak D call: TRBD1 (5 bases). Germline V lookup: CDR1 MNHNY, CDR2 SVGAGI (reference sequence). The CDR3 loop spans 13 amino acids. Deletions cut 7 bases from V and 4 bases from J, with 10 bases between. In DNA form, the CDR3 reads TGTGCCAGCACCTTACAGGCCACCGGGGAGCTGTTTTTT. Encoded protein: CASTLQATGELFF.

The chain joins TRBV5-1 to TRBJ2-7, with 8 bases identical to TRBD2. Trimming at V came to 1 base and at J to 1 base, leaving 4 bases not matched to a gene. The CDR3 extends over 15 amino acids. Germline CDR1 and CDR2: SGHRS and YFSETQ. The CDR3 here is CASSLISGSSYEQYF. CDR3 in DNA: TGCGCCAGCAGCTTGATCAGCGGGAGTTCCTACGAGCAGTACTTC.

This clone appeared once. The rearrangement joins TRBV11-3 to TRBJ1-1; 9 bases align to TRBD1. The J segment lost 1 base and the V segment lost 4 bases, leaving 4 bases of the junction unmatched. The CDR3 totals 15 residues. Germline CDR1 SGHNT, CDR2 YENEEA. This CDR3 reads CASSYTGGRNTEAFF. The CDR3 bases are TGTGCCAGCAGCTATACAGGGGGCAGGAACACTGAAGCTTTCTTT.

This chain connects TRBV5-1 to TRBJ2-7; D is ambiguous. CDR3 length equals 14 residues. Germline V CDR1 and CDR2: SGHRS, YFSETQ. The V end was cut by 4 bases, the J end by 3 bases, with 14 bases between. CDR3 protein: CASSVSPSGYEQYF. CDR3 bases: TGCGCCAGCAGCGTTAGCCCCTCGGGCTACGAGCAGTACTTC.

The chain has TRBV11-2 and TRBJ2-3; TRBD1 is a possible D gene (5 bases). V shed 2 bases and J shed 2 bases, with 14 bases lying between them. Germline V lookup: CDR1 SGHAT, CDR2 FQNNGV. This CDR3 region has 16 residues. CDR3 sequence reads: CASSLQGNVATDTQYF. In nucleotides, the CDR3 is TGTGCCAGCAGCTTACAGGGAAACGTAGCCACAGATACGCAGTATTTT. Using reference TRBV11-2 and TRBJ2-3 for the parts outside the CDR3, the full variable domain is EAGVAQSPRYKIIEKRQSVAFWCNPISGHATLYWYQQILGQGPKLLIQFQNNGVVDDSQLPKDRFSAERLKGVDSTLKIQPAKLEDSAVYLCASSLQGNVATDTQYFGPGTRLTVL.

V usage is TRBV30 and J usage is TRBJ1-5; 8 bases are shared with TRBD1. Trimming took 5 bases from V and 0 from J; bases not matched to a gene: 6. Germline CDR1 and CDR2: GTSNPN and SVGIG (reference sequence). This CDR3 is built from 15 residues. The CDR3 protein is CAWGDRQHSNQPQHF. The CDR3 nucleotides are TGTGCCTGGGGGGACAGGCAGCATAGCAATCAGCCCCAGCATTTT. The full variable domain, in which reference TRBV30 and TRBJ1-5 provide the parts outside the CDR3, is SQTIHQWPATLVQPVGSPLSLECTVEGTSNPNLYWYRQAAGRGLQLLFYSVGIGQISSEVPQNLSASRPQDRQFILSSKKLLLSDSGFYLCAWGDRQHSNQPQHFGDGTRLSIL.